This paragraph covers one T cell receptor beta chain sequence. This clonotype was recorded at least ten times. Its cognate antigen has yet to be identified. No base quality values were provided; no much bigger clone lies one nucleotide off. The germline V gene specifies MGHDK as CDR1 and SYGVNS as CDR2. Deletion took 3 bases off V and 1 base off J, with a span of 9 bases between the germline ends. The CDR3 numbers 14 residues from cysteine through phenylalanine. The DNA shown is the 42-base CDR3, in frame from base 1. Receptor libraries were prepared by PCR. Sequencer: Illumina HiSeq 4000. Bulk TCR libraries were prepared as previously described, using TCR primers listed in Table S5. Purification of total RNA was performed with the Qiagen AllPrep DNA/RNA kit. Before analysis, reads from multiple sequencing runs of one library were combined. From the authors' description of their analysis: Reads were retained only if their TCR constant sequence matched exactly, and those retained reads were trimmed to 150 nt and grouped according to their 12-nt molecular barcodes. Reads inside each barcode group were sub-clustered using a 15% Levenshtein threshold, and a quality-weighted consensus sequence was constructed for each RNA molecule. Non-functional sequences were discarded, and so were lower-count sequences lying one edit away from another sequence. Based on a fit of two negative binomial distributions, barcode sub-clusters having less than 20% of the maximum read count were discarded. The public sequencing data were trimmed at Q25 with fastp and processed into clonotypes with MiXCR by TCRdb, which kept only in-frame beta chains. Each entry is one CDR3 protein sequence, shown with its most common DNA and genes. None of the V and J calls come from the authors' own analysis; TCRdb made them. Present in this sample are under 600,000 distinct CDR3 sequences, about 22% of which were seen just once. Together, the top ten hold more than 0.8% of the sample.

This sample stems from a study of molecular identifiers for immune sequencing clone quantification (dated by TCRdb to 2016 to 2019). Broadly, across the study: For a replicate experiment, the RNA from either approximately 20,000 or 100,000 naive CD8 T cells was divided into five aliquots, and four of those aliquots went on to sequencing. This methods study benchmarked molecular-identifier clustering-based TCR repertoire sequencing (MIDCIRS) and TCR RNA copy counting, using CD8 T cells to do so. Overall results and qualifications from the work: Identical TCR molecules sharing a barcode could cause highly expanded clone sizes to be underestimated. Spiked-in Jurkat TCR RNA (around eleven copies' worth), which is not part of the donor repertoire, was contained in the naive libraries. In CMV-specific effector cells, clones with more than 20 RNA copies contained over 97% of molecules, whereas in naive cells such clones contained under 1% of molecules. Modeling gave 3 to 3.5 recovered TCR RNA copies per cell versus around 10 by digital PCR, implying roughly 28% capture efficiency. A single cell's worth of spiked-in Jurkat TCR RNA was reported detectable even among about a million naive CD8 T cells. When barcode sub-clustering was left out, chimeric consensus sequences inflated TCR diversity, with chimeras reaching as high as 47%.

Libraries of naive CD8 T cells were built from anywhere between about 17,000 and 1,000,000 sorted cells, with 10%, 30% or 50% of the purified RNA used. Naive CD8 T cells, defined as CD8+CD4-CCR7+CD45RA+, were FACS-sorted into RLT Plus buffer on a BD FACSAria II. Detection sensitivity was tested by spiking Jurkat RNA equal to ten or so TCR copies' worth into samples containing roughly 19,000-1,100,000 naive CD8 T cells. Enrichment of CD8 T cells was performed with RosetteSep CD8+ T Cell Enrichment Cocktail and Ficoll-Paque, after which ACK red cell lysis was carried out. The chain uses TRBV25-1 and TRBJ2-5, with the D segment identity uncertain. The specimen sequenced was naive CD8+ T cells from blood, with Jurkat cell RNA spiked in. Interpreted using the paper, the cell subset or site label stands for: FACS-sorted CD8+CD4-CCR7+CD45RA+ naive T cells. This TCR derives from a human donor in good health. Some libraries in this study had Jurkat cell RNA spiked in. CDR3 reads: CASSDWASQETQYF. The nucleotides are TGTGCCAGCAGTGACTGGGCCTCCCAAGAGACCCAGTACTTC.